The clone carrying this TCR beta chain was found once. The data stem from a study of OX40 agonist ivuxolimab in advanced cancers. Study overall: Partial responses were seen in three patients, one with hepatocellular carcinoma and two with cutaneous melanoma.

The CDR3 loop spans 15 amino acids. Trimming took 0 bases from V and 0 from J, leaving 7 bases between them. Germline lookup yields CDR1 SGHNT and CDR2 YYREEE (reference sequence). Method: immunoSEQ multiplex PCR; TCRdb's copy keeps in-frame clones and lacks some. Here the sample spans about 89,000 clones, around nine tenths being singletons. The chain recombines TRBV5-4 with TRBJ2-1; D gene uncertain. The sample consisted of CD4+ or CD8+ T cells sorted from blood, taken in a trial of the OX40 agonist ivuxolimab. The source of this sequence is an adult with an advanced solid tumor such as melanoma, head and neck, liver or kidney cancer. The CDR3 DNA reads TGTGCCAGCAGCTTGGACGTCAGCTCCTACAATGAGCAGTTCTTC. As protein: CASSLDVSSYNEQFF.